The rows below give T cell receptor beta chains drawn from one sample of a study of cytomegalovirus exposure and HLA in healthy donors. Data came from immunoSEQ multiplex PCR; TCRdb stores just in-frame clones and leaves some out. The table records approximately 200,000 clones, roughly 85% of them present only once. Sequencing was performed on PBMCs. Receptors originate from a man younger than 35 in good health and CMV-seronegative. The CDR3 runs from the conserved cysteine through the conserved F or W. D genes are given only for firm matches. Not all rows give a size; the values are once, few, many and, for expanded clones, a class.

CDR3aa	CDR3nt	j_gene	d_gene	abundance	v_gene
CASSSLATENEKLFF	TGTGCCAGCAGTAGCCTAGCGACTGAGAATGAAAAACTGTTTTTT	TRBJ1-4	.	few	TRBV2
CASSLRRGGTDEQFF	TGCGCCAGCAGCTTGAGGCGGGGGGGGACGGATGAGCAGTTCTTC	TRBJ2-1	TRBD2	.	TRBV5-1
CATSRAREAGELFF	TGTGCCACCAGCAGAGCGCGGGAGGCCGGGGAGCTGTTTTTT	TRBJ2-2	TRBD2	few	TRBV15
CASSLQGYGQTLNTEAFF	TGTGCCAGCAGCTTACAGGGGTACGGACAGACCCTGAACACTGAAGCTTTCTTT	TRBJ1-1	.	.	TRBV11-3
CASSFGLAGSEQYF	TGTGCCAGCAGCTTCGGACTAGCGGGCTCAGAGCAGTACTTC	TRBJ2-7	TRBD2	.	TRBV5-6
CAWREQGWFRVNTEAFF	TGTGCCTGGAGGGAACAGGGTTGGTTCCGCGTGAACACTGAAGCTTTCTTT	TRBJ1-1	.	.	TRBV30
CASSEQGTYEQYF	TGTGCCAGCTCAGAACAGGGTACCTACGAGCAGTACTTC	TRBJ2-7	.	.	TRBV18
CASWDSRDYGYTF	TGTGCCAGTTGGGACAGTCGGGACTATGGCTACACCTTC	TRBJ1-2	TRBD1	.	TRBV28
CASSVSTNYEQYF	TGTGCCAGCAGCGTATCTACTAACTACGAGCAGTACTTC	TRBJ2-7	.	once	TRBV5-5
CASSIWTGASSSYEQYF	TGTGCCAGTAGTATCTGGACAGGGGCTTCTAGCTCCTACGAGCAGTACTTC	TRBJ2-7	TRBD1	.	TRBV19
CSVASSNSNQPQHF	TGCAGCGTCGCGTCTTCGAATAGCAATCAGCCCCAGCATTTT	TRBJ1-5	.	.	TRBV29-1
CASSSSGQAPREQYF	TGTGCCAGCAGCTCCTCGGGACAGGCCCCTAGGGAGCAGTACTTC	TRBJ2-7	TRBD1	.	TRBV11-2
CASSLGLGPDTQYF	TGTGCCAGCAGCTTAGGTTTGGGGCCAGATACGCAGTATTTT	TRBJ2-3	.	once	TRBV7-2
CASSLAGGYSYNEQFF	TGTGCCAGCAGCTTAGCTGGGGGGTACTCCTACAATGAGCAGTTCTTC	TRBJ2-1	.	.	TRBV7-8
CASSMGTGSSYEQYF	TGTGCCAGTAGTATGGGTACCGGGTCCTCCTACGAGCAGTACTTC	TRBJ2-7	.	.	TRBV19
CASRYTDYWKKLFF	TGTGCCAGCAGGTACACCGACTATTGGAAAAAACTGTTTTTT	TRBJ1-4	.	.	TRBV6-1
CASSQRRNQPQHF	TGCGCCAGCAGTCAGAGGCGCAATCAGCCCCAGCATTTT	TRBJ1-5	.	.	TRBV23-1
CASSQVERGTEAFF	TGCGCCAGCAGCCAAGTGGAGAGGGGGACTGAAGCTTTCTTT	TRBJ1-1	.	few	TRBV4-3
CAWSRIADSYNEQFF	TGTGCCTGGAGTCGGATAGCGGATTCCTACAATGAGCAGTTCTTC	TRBJ2-1	.	once	TRBV30
CASSLNQEAYEQYF	TGTGCCAGCAGCTTAAACCAGGAGGCCTACGAGCAGTACTTC	TRBJ2-7	.	.	TRBV7-9
CASSLLAGADTQYF	TGTGCCAGCAGTTTACTAGCAGGAGCAGATACGCAGTATTTT	TRBJ2-3	.	.	TRBV27
CASSSSGTGNLIGGYTF	TGTGCCAGCAGCTCCTCCGGGACAGGGAATTTGATAGGTGGCTACACCTTC	TRBJ1-2	TRBD1	.	TRBV5-6
CASSLAGKNEQFF	TGTGCCAGCAGCTTAGCGGGGAAGAATGAGCAGTTCTTC	TRBJ2-1	.	few	TRBV11-3
CASSESSGENIQYF	TGTGCCAGCAGTGAATCGTCGGGGGAAAACATTCAGTACTTC	TRBJ2-4	.	.	TRBV6-1
CASRTTGKRRPSYEQYF	TGTGCCAGCAGGACCACAGGGAAGAGGAGGCCTTCCTACGAGCAGTACTTC	TRBJ2-7	.	once	TRBV28
CASSLSGDTDTQYF	TGTGCCAGCAGCTTATCGGGTGACACAGATACGCAGTATTTT	TRBJ2-3	.	.	TRBV7-9
CASSLTDGADTQYF	TGCGCCAGCAGCTTAACGGACGGGGCAGATACGCAGTATTTT	TRBJ2-3	.	few	TRBV5-1
CASSSGTSGSQETQYF	TGTGCCAGCAGCAGCGGGACTAGCGGGAGCCAGGAGACCCAGTACTTC	TRBJ2-5	TRBD2	.	TRBV7-9
CASSSRGLDTQYF	TGTGCCAGCAGTTCCAGGGGGTTGGATACGCAGTATTTT	TRBJ2-3	TRBD1	.	TRBV7-6
CASSSGQGLSLYF	TGTGCCAGCAGTTCGGGACAGGGCCTGTCATTGTACTTC	TRBJ2-7	TRBD1	.	TRBV28
CASSPPQGTTQYF	TGTGCCAGCAGCCCCCCACAGGGGACAACGCAGTATTTT	TRBJ2-3	TRBD1	.	TRBV7-9
CASSVDPGLAGVSGELFF	TGTGCCAGCAGCGTTGACCCGGGACTAGCGGGAGTGTCCGGGGAGCTGTTTTTT	TRBJ2-2	TRBD2	.	TRBV9
CASSRVPGQPQHF	TGTGCCAGCAGTCGGGTACCTGGTCAGCCCCAGCATTTT	TRBJ1-5	.	once	TRBV6-6
CASSGMRQGGEKLFF	TGTGCCAGCAGTGGTATGAGACAGGGGGGCGAAAAACTGTTTTTT	TRBJ1-4	TRBD1	.	TRBV28
CASSPGQTNTEAFF	TGTGCCAGCAGTCCAGGACAGACGAACACTGAAGCTTTCTTT	TRBJ1-1	.	.	TRBV27
CASSQPTLGKYEQYF	TGTGCCAGCAGCCAACCAACGCTGGGCAAATACGAGCAGTACTTC	TRBJ2-7	.	.	TRBV14
CASSSPTGLAFF	TGTGCCAGCAGTTCTCCGACAGGGCTGGCTTTCTTT	TRBJ1-1	TRBD1	.	TRBV6-5
CASSLDPQDEKLFF	TGTGCCAGCAGCTTAGATCCCCAGGATGAAAAACTGTTTTTT	TRBJ1-4	.	.	TRBV11-3
CASSLLQGYGQPQHF	TGTGCCAGCAGTTTGTTACAGGGTTACGGGCAGCCCCAGCATTTT	TRBJ1-5	.	.	TRBV6-5
CASSQDPTGAQGGYTF	TGCGCCAGCAGCCAAGATCCCACAGGGGCTCAAGGCGGCTACACCTTC	TRBJ1-2	TRBD1	.	TRBV4-3
CSVGQVYEQYF	TGCAGCGTTGGACAGGTCTACGAGCAGTACTTC	TRBJ2-7	.	.	TRBV29-1
CASSQLQLTNTEAFF	TGCGCCAGCAGCCAACTCCAACTCACGAACACTGAAGCTTTCTTT	TRBJ1-1	.	few	TRBV4-3
CATSRDRQDNYGYTF	TGTGCCACCAGCAGAGATAGGCAGGATAACTATGGCTACACCTTC	TRBJ1-2	.	.	TRBV15
CASSETGSGNTIYF	TGTGCCAGCAGTGAGACAGGCTCTGGAAACACCATATATTTT	TRBJ1-3	.	.	TRBV25-1
CASSSRLAGDNEQFF	TGTGCCAGCAGCTCCCGACTAGCGGGGGATAATGAGCAGTTCTTC	TRBJ2-1	TRBD2	.	TRBV7-9
CASSSLDRGNQPQHF	TGTGCCAGCAGTTCCCTAGACAGGGGCAATCAGCCCCAGCATTTT	TRBJ1-5	TRBD1	.	TRBV27
CSVEDREGLAGEETQYF	TGCAGCGTTGAAGATAGGGAGGGATTAGCGGGAGAGGAGACCCAGTACTTC	TRBJ2-5	TRBD2	.	TRBV29-1
CASRDFGNGELFF	.	TRBJ2-2	.	.	TRBV19
CSVEDGGTTKNIQYF	TGCAGCGTTGAAGATGGGGGCACGACCAAAAACATTCAGTACTTC	TRBJ2-4	.	.	TRBV29-1
CASSLAGEASGAEQYF	TGTGCCAGCAGCTTAGCCGGCGAGGCTAGCGGGGCTGAGCAGTACTTC	TRBJ2-7	TRBD2	once	TRBV11-2
CAISESIRREDYEQYF	TGTGCCATCAGTGAGTCGATTAGGCGGGAGGATTACGAGCAGTACTTC	TRBJ2-7	TRBD2	.	TRBV10-3
CASSLGSGNTIYF	TGTGCCAGCAGCTTGGGCAGTGGAAACACCATATATTTT	TRBJ1-3	.	.	TRBV7-9
CASSLGSLGGGTDTQYF	TGTGCCAGCAGCTTAGGCTCTCTTGGCGGAGGCACAGATACGCAGTATTTT	TRBJ2-3	.	.	TRBV13
CASSFTGTGGGKLFF	TGTGCCAGCAGTTTCACCGGGACAGGGGGGGGAAAACTGTTTTTT	TRBJ1-4	TRBD1	.	TRBV28
CASSLFAPSYGYTF	TGTGCCAGCAGCTTATTTGCACCCAGCTATGGCTACACCTTC	TRBJ1-2	.	few	TRBV7-2